Following are 16 T cell receptor beta chains from one sample sequenced in a study of T cells in Graves' hyperthyroidism and ophthalmopathy (dated by TCRdb to about 2019). The library was produced with multiplex PCR. The sequencing machine was an Illumina HiSeq 2000. The TCR beta CDR3 regions were amplified from RNA transcripts. For the first round of RT-PCR on the TCR CDR3, the HTBI primer set was used together with the Qiagen OneStep RT-PCR kit. The raw public reads went through TCRdb reprocessing: fastp at Q25, MiXCR clone calling, in-frame beta chains kept. Records with the same CDR3 protein are collapsed into one entry carrying the most frequent genes and DNA. Present in this sample are 500,000 or so distinct CDR3 sequences, 16% of which were seen just once. The ten largest clones represent about 31% of the sample. Sequences were obtained from blood. These receptors all stem from a woman aged 25 to 39 with Graves' ophthalmopathy.

This clonotype was counted at least ten times. The chain recombines TRBV28 with TRBJ2-7; the match to TRBD2 covers 12 bases. This CDR3 spans 15 amino acids. Losses at the gene ends were 7 bases for V and 4 bases for J; bases not matched to a gene: 8. CDR1 is MDHEN, CDR2 SYDVKM, per germline. CDR3 region: CASKTAGTSGYEQYF. The CDR3 DNA is TGTGCCAGCAAGACCGCCGGGACTAGCGGGTACGAGCAGTACTTC.

This clonotype was observed at least ten times. Here the CDR3 DNA reads TGTGCCAGCAGTTTGAGGACCGGCACTGAAGCTTTCTTT. It is translated as CASSLRTGTEAFF. The chain joins TRBV28 to TRBJ1-1; D unclear. CDR1 MDHEN and CDR2 SYDVKM come from the germline V gene. This CDR3 has 13 amino acids. V lost 3 bases to trimming and J lost 4 bases, with 9 bases between them.

V is TRBV6-5 and J is TRBJ2-7; 11 bases map to TRBD2. The germline V gene has CDR1 MNHEY and CDR2 SVGAGI. This CDR3 is built from 17 residues. The V and J ends lost 2 bases and 2 bases, in that order; junction bases with no gene match: 8. CDR3 nucleotides: TGTGCCAGCAGTTACCCCCTGACTAGCGGGGACCCCTACGAGCAGTACTTC. The encoded protein is CASSYPLTSGDPYEQYF.

The CDR3 loop is CASSYSQGSNQPQHF. The CDR3 nucleotides read TGTGCCAGCAGTTACTCACAGGGATCCAATCAGCCCCAGCATTTT. The chain links TRBV6-5 to TRBJ1-5; D might be TRBD1 (6 bases). The V gene lost 0 bases and the J gene lost 3 bases, with 9 bases spanning the gap. This CDR3 is 15 amino acids long. Germline lookup yields CDR1 MNHEY and CDR2 SVGAGI.

The table lists this clonotype with many counts. The chain employs TRBV7-2 and TRBJ2-5; 8 nucleotides align to TRBD2. CDR1 SGHTA and CDR2 FQGNSA come from the germline V gene. V trimming: 1 base; J trimming: 11 bases; junction bases outside the gene matches: 15. The CDR3 totals 16 residues. CDR3 loop: CASSLDLPPGGARQYF. The CDR3 nucleotides read TGTGCCAGCAGCTTAGACCTCCCCCCGGGGGGGGCGCGTCAGTACTTC.

This clonotype appeared many times. CDR3 DNA sequence: TGTGCCAGCAGTTTACGTTTGGGGCATGGTCAGCCCCAGCATTTT. Translated: CASSLRLGHGQPQHF. This rearrangement joins TRBV12-3 or TRBV12-4 to TRBJ1-5, with D possibly matching TRBD1 (5 bases). CDR3 length equals 15 residues. V dropped 2 bases and J dropped 6 bases, with 14 bases sitting between them.

This clonotype has ten or more counts. The chain is built from TRBV2 and TRBJ1-1; D is possibly TRBD1 (5 bases). V was clipped by 5 bases and J by 7 bases, with 8 bases between them. Germline CDR1 SNHLY, CDR2 FYNNEI. This CDR3 is built from 11 residues. CDR3 loop: CASSIQVEAFF. CDR3 sequence (DNA): TGTGCCAGCAGTATACAGGTTGAAGCTTTCTTT. The complete variable domain, with remaining parts taken from reference TRBV2 and TRBJ1-1, reads EPEVTQTPSHQVTQMGQEVILRCVPISNHLYFYWYRQILGQKVEFLVSFYNNEISEKSEIFDDQFSVERPDGSNFTLKIRSTKLEDSAMYFCASSIQVEAFFGQGTRLTVV.

The chain uses TRBV11-3 and TRBJ2-1; TRBD1 might be the D (6 bases). This CDR3 spans 15 amino acids. Trimming removed 5 bases at V and 1 base at J, with 12 bases between. CDR1 and CDR2 (germline): SGHNT, YENEEA. The CDR3 protein is CASSPDRTSYNEQFF. The CDR3 DNA is TGTGCCAGCAGCCCAGACAGGACTTCCTACAATGAGCAGTTCTTC.

J is TRBJ2-7 and V is TRBV20-1; D is ambiguous. V shed 6 bases and J shed 0 bases, with 9 bases lying between them. Per the germline V gene, CDR1 is DFQATT and CDR2 is SNEGSKA (reference sequence). This CDR3 spans 12 amino acids. CDR3 nucleotide sequence: TGCAGTGCACGTGTGCACTCCTACGAGCAGTACTTC. Its protein is CSARVHSYEQYF.

This clonotype has ten or more counts. The chain is built from TRBV4-1 and TRBJ1-4; no reliable D call. This CDR3 comprises 15 residues. Germline lookup yields CDR1 MGHRA and CDR2 YSYEKL. With 3 bases removed from V and 0 bases from J, the gap between germline ends came to 8 bases. DNA for the CDR3: TGCGCCAGCAGCCACTACACGACAACTAATGAAAAACTGTTTTTT. Translated, it gives CASSHYTTTNEKLFF.

This clonotype was seen repeatedly, ten times or more. The CDR3 loop is CASSYGGGYEQYF. The CDR3 DNA is TGTGCCAGCAGCTATGGGGGGGGCTACGAGCAGTACTTC. The chain carries TRBV7-2 and TRBJ2-7; TRBD2 agrees at 7 bases. CDR1 and CDR2 (germline): SGHTA, FQGNSA. Trimming cost V 4 bases and J 3 bases; bases outside gene matches: 3. The CDR3 spans 13 residues.

At least ten counts were recorded for this clonotype. The chain carries TRBV28 and TRBJ1-2; no reliable D call. Between the trimmed V and J ends, which lost 3 bases and 2 bases, there was a span of 13 bases. Per germline, CDR1 MDHEN and CDR2 SYDVKM. CDR3 length: 15 residues. The CDR3 reads CASSFNANGNYGYTF. The CDR3 DNA reads as TGTGCCAGCAGTTTTAACGCCAACGGGAACTATGGCTACACCTTC.

This chain joins TRBV9 and TRBJ1-1, with unresolved D. V shed 2 bases and J shed 1 base, with 6 bases lying between them. Germline values: CDR1 SGDLS, CDR2 YYNGEE. The length of the CDR3 is 13 residues. This chain's CDR3 is CASSVSPNTEAFF. CDR3 nucleotide sequence: TGTGCCAGCAGCGTTTCACCGAACACTGAAGCTTTCTTT.

In its sample, this clonotype was seen many times. The J gene is TRBJ1-2, the V gene TRBV30, with TRBD1 as a possible D gene (5 bases). Trimming removed 3 bases at V and 3 bases at J, with 14 bases between. Germline CDR1 GTSNPN, CDR2 SVGIG (reference sequence). This CDR3 spans 14 amino acids. This chain's CDR3 is CAWSSPGEDYGYTF. In nucleotides, the CDR3 is TGTGCCTGGAGCTCTCCGGGGGAGGACTATGGCTACACCTTC.

This clonotype has at least ten counts. This chain links TRBV2 with TRBJ2-7, with no clear D. The V gene's germline CDR1 is SNHLY and CDR2 FYNNEI. The ends were cut back, 4 bases at V and 6 bases at J, with 19 bases in the middle. CDR3 length: 15 amino acids. This CDR3 reads CASSAVELASGEQYF. Written as DNA, the CDR3 is TGTGCCAGCAGTGCTGTGGAATTGGCATCGGGCGAGCAGTACTTC.

The rearrangement uses TRBV28 and TRBJ2-3, with D tentatively TRBD1 or TRBD2 (5 bases each). V was trimmed by 6 bases and J by 3 bases, leaving 16 bases between them. The V gene's germline CDR1 is MDHEN and CDR2 SYDVKM. This CDR3 contains 15 residues. CDR3 loop: CASSPGTSITDTQYF. For the CDR3, the DNA is TGTGCCAGCAGCCCCGGGACCAGCATTACAGATACGCAGTATTTT.